This TCR beta chain is drawn from a study of blood T cell repertoires in COVID-19. The CDR3 runs 13 residues. Losses at the gene ends were 7 bases for V and 3 bases for J; bases not matched to a gene: 2. The table came from immunoSEQ multiplex PCR; TCRdb's copy has only in-frame clones and leaves some out. The sample consists of 490,000 or so clones, approximately 90% of them appearing once. This receptor was identified in an older woman who had recovered from COVID-19. J is TRBJ1-4 and V is TRBV12-3 or TRBV12-4, with 7 bases matching TRBD1. The sample taken for sequencing was PBMCs or T cells enriched from blood (not recorded which). The CDR3 DNA is TGTGCCAGCACGGGACAGTCTAATGAAAAACTGTTTTTT. Protein sequence: CASTGQSNEKLFF.